This T cell receptor beta chain was captured in a study of blood T cell repertoires in COVID-19 (dated by TCRdb to the early 2020s). For the wider study: The collaborator samples originated in the United States, Italy and Spain and spanned the acute and convalescent phases of COVID-19. The material from the prospective study consisted of cDNA or gDNA derived from T cells, B-cell-depleted T cells, or PBMCs. Subjects who had been exposed to COVID-19, were actively infected with it, or had recovered from it provided the deeply sampled blood TCRbeta repertoires that made up the dataset. The repertoires were made available in a free public database intended to serve as a resource for research on the immune response to SARS-CoV-2. Samples came from the ongoing ImmuneRACE study (first 160 participants) plus 1,254 subjects from 6 global collaborators. Sample metadata almost always included a de-identified subject ID, COVID-19 status, age in years and sex. HLA class I and class II types, where available, came from metadata supplied by the sample provider rather than from assay-based typing. The full study reports these points: Clinical and demographic metadata were provided uncurated, with the amount varying by source and participant.

TCRbeta CDR3 regions were amplified from genomic DNA by means of the immunoSEQ Assay, a bias-controlled multiplex PCR. On the authors' methods: Within the assay, amplification of reference gene primers was used to estimate how many nucleated cells each sample contained. To quantify the absolute abundance of each unique TCRbeta CDR3 rearrangement, sequence reads were collapsed and filtered. For each sample, productive Simpson clonality was calculated as the square root of Simpson's diversity index across productive rearrangements. TCRdb retrieved this table from immuneACCESS and kept in-frame rearrangements only. Not all clones are present; in checked studies, unresolved V genes account for under half, and no reason is known for the remainder. From that table come the V and J calls and clone size; the DNA was used to work out D and trimming. The table for this sample lists roughly 72,000 clones; just over 85% of them were counted only once. The ten largest clones add up to around 40% of the sample.

The sample holds one count of this clone. It lacks a known antigen. Base qualities are not provided; no much larger clone lies one nucleotide away. Each collaborating institution followed its own protocols to collect whole blood in K2EDTA tubes. For TCRbeta analysis, collaborator samples were shipped as frozen whole blood, as isolated PBMCs, or as DNA extracted from either sample type. The germline V gene gives CDR1 as MNHEY and CDR2 as SVGAGI. The V end gives up 6 bases and the J end 4 bases, leaving 3 bases in the junction not matched to a gene. The CDR3, from cysteine to phenylalanine, totals 13 residues. Only CDR3 DNA remains: 39 bases, in frame from the first base.

The sample was peripheral blood. The receptor's source is a human donor in a cohort sampled during active COVID-19. The chain is made from TRBV6-5 and TRBJ1-2, and TRBD1 aligns with 9 junction nucleotides. CDR3 sequence: CASSQTGGYGYTF. The sequence in DNA is TGTGCCAGCAGCCAGACAGGGGGCTATGGCTACACCTTC.